This T cell receptor (beta chain) emerged from a study of T-cell reconstitution after alpha-beta-depleted transplantation in children. Study-wide points: Newly generated T cells supplied most T-cell counts and diversity one year post-transplant. About two months after transplant, alpha-beta T cells reportedly came from several hundred expanded graft clones. Recipient T cells and thymic progenitors that survived were the source of the high TCRbeta diversity seen at day 60 in some patients.

In its sample, this clonotype was seen a few times. Its matching antigen is unknown. Germline V gene lookup returns CDR1 LNHNV and CDR2 YYDKDF (reference sequence). The CDR3 extends over 14 amino acids. The V and J ends lost 3 bases and 3 bases respectively, with 8 bases between them. Unique molecular identifiers were used in preparing the TCRbeta library. TCRdb reprocessed the PCR reads with MiXCR, giving one entry per CDR3 protein. The sample has about 500,000 distinct CDR3 sequences, approximately 10% seen once; the top ten hold 12% to 15%. This TCR was recovered from a female patient aged 2-10 years who had a stem cell transplant for aplastic anemia, so the T cells may come from the graft donor. Sequencing was performed on PBMCs, mostly from graft donor cells, taken 180 days after TCRalphabeta/CD19-depleted stem cell transplant. This chain links TRBV15 with TRBJ1-4; no reliable D call. This chain's CDR3 is CATSSRRANEKLFF. In nucleotides, the CDR3 is TGTGCCACCAGCAGCAGGAGGGCTAATGAAAAACTGTTTTTT.